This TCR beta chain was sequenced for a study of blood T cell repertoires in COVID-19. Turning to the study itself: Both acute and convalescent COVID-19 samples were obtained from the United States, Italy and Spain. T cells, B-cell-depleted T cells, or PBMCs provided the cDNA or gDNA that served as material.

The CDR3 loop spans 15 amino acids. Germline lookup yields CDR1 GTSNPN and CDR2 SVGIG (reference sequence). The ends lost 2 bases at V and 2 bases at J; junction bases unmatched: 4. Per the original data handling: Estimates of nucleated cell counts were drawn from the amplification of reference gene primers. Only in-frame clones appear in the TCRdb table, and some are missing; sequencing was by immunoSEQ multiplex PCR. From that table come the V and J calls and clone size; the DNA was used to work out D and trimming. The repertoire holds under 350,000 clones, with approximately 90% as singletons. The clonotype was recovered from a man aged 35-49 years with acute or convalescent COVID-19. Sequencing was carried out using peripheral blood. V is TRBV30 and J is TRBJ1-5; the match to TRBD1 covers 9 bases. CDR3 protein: CAWSYRDRGNQPQHF. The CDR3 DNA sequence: TGTGCCTGGAGTTACCGGGACAGGGGCAATCAGCCCCAGCATTTT.